This T cell receptor beta chain is from a study of blood T cells in healthy people across ages. Study results and caveats: In older individuals, TCR beta diversity per million T cells was lower, falling roughly linearly with age. One million T cells yielded diversity estimates that were considered underestimates. Comparison with aged donors showed that long-lived donors had more naive CD4+ cells and higher diversity.

Regarding this clonotype: The target antigen is unknown.

CDR3 length: 13 residues. The ends were cut back, 3 bases at V and 1 base at J, with 7 bases in the middle. The V gene's germline CDR1 is MGHDK and CDR2 SYGVNS. They isolated at least 6 million PBMCs from each sample. With a J-beta primer mix and a sample-barcoded 5' primer, a second PCR ran roughly 7 to 11 cycles. TCRdb itself ran the 5' RACE reads through MiXCR, one entry per CDR3 protein. This sample carries 1,300,000 or so distinct CDR3 sequences, around 59% of them seen once, and the ten largest clones take over 5.5%. The chain uses TRBV25-1 and TRBJ2-7; no reliable D call. The sequence was obtained from a man younger than 30 in good health. Specimen: blood. The CDR3 DNA reads as TGTGCCAGCAGTGATCTTAGGTCCTACGAGCAGTACTTC. It specifies CASSDLRSYEQYF.